The 15 T cell receptor beta chains in this list originate from one sample, sequenced in a study of blood T cells in healthy people across ages (dated by TCRdb to between 2015 and 2016). Preparation of the library involved 5' RACE. The sequencer listed for this sample is Illumina HiSeq 2500. A second PCR of about 6 to 11 cycles was performed with a sample-barcoded 5' primer and a J-beta primer mix. The public reads were quality trimmed at Q25 with fastp and then assembled into clones with MiXCR by TCRdb, keeping productive beta chains. Every entry covers one CDR3 protein and lists the most common genes and DNA from its rows. This sample is represented by roughly 1.7 million distinct CDR3 sequences; about 35% of them were singletons. About 10% of the sample goes to the ten largest clones. The sequenced sample was blood. The receptors here all came from a woman aged 25-40 years in good health.

The chain employs TRBV7-9 and TRBJ1-1; no firm D call. The germline V gene encodes CDR1 SEHNR and CDR2 FQNEAQ (reference sequence). CDR3 length: 14 residues. V lost 5 bases and J lost 1, with 11 bases in between. This CDR3 is CASSPSLENTEAFF. CDR3 nucleotides: TGTGCCAGCAGCCCCTCCCTAGAGAACACTGAAGCTTTCTTT.

This clonotype was counted only a few times. This rearrangement joins TRBV18 to TRBJ2-7, with D possibly matching TRBD1 (5 bases). The CDR3 consists of 12 residues. Trimming stripped 5 bases from V and 5 bases from J, with 10 bases between. The germline gives CDR1 KGHSH, CDR2 LQKENI. CDR3 nucleotide sequence: TGTGCCAGCTCAAAACAGGATGACGAGCAGTACTTC. This gives the protein CASSKQDDEQYF.

This sequence joins TRBV28 and TRBJ2-7; the D is unclear. Germline-derived CDR1 and CDR2 are MDHEN and SYDVKM. V gave up 2 bases and J gave up 5 bases, with 19 bases separating them. The CDR3 consists of 16 residues. CDR3 protein: CASSLNADFLTHEQYF. The CDR3 DNA follows: TGTGCCAGCAGTTTAAATGCAGACTTCCTGACCCACGAGCAGTACTTC. The full variable domain, with the rest looked up from reference TRBV28 and TRBJ2-7, is DVKVTQSSRYLVKRTGEKVFLECVQDMDHENMFWYRQDPGLGLRLIYFSYDVKMKEKGDIPEGYSVSREKKERFSLILESASTNQTSMYLCASSLNADFLTHEQYFGPGTRLTVT.

The chain couples TRBV25-1 to TRBJ1-2; possible D gene TRBD1, 5 bases. The CDR3 has 13 residues. Germline V gene lookup returns CDR1 MGHDK and CDR2 SYGVNS. V lost 1 base and J 6 bases, leaving 9 bases between the germline ends. The CDR3 DNA follows: TGTGCCAGCAGTGAATGGGGGACGGATGGCTACACCTTC. It encodes CASSEWGTDGYTF.

CDR3 loop: CASSERRRVQETQYF. CDR3 coding DNA: TGTGCCAGCAGTGAGAGGCGGCGGGTCCAAGAGACCCAGTACTTC. The chain couples TRBV2 to TRBJ2-5; the D gene is possibly TRBD2 (5 bases). Germline values: CDR1 SNHLY, CDR2 FYNNEI. This CDR3 contains 15 residues. V was pared by 3 bases and J by 1 base, with 12 bases between.

This clonotype was counted between two and nine times. V usage is TRBV29-1 and J usage is TRBJ2-1; tentatively, D is TRBD1 (8 bases). The CDR3 length is 16 residues. Germline V gene sequence: CDR1 SQVTM, CDR2 ANQGSEA. The V and J ends lost 1 base and 3 bases respectively, with 16 bases between them. The CDR3 coding sequence is TGCAGCGTTGAAGGCGGGGGACAGGCGTTCTACAATGAGCAGTTCTTC. Its translation: CSVEGGGQAFYNEQFF.

This clonotype was observed a handful of times. V gene TRBV6-2 or TRBV6-3 combines with J gene TRBJ2-3; tentatively, D is TRBD2 (6 bases). Germline CDR1 and CDR2: MNHEY and SVGEGT. The CDR3 consists of 16 residues. V shed 4 bases and J shed 8 bases, with 22 bases lying between them. The CDR3 DNA follows: TGTGCCAGCAGTTCCCACCCAGCGGGTCCAAGTTCTACGCAGTATTTT. It yields the protein CASSSHPAGPSSTQYF.

This clonotype was seen a few times. The chain recombines TRBV29-1 with TRBJ1-1; no definite D call. V was shortened by 4 bases and J by 3 bases, with 12 bases between the two germline ends. The germline V gene has CDR1 SQVTM and CDR2 ANQGSEA. This CDR3 region has 13 residues. Here the CDR3 reads CSVAIRSDTEAFF. The DNA of the CDR3 is TGCAGCGTTGCGATTAGGTCGGACACTGAAGCTTTCTTT. The entire variable domain, with the rest obtained from reference TRBV29-1 and TRBJ1-1, is as follows: SAVISQKPSRDICQRGTSLTIQCQVDSQVTMMFWYRQQPGQSLTLIATANQGSEATYESGFVIDKFPISRPNLTFSTLTVSNMSPEDSSIYLCSVAIRSDTEAFFGQGTRLTVV.

This clonotype turned up a few times. This chain joins TRBV6-1 and TRBJ2-7; 10 nucleotides align to TRBD1. J lost 2 bases, V lost 7 bases, and 8 bases had no gene match. The germline CDR1 and CDR2 sequences are MNHNS and SASEGT. The CDR3 totals 15 residues. The CDR3 region is CASTNLGTGAYEQYF. The CDR3, as DNA: TGTGCCAGCACTAACCTGGGGACAGGGGCCTACGAGCAGTACTTC.

The chain links TRBV20-1 to TRBJ2-1; 14 bases align to TRBD2. CDR3 size: 17 residues. The germline gives CDR1 DFQATT, CDR2 SNEGSKA (reference sequence). V lost 6 bases to trimming and J lost 2 bases; unmatched junction nucleotides: 9. The CDR3 loop is CSAPGGLAGVPYNEQFF. The CDR3 DNA is TGCAGTGCCCCTGGGGGACTAGCGGGAGTTCCCTACAATGAGCAGTTCTTC.

This clonotype was observed at least ten times. The V call is TRBV7-3, the J call TRBJ2-7; perhaps D is TRBD1 or TRBD2 (5 bases each). The V gene lost 5 bases and the J gene lost 7 bases, with 15 bases spanning the gap. CDR3 length: 13 residues. The germline V gene has CDR1 SGHTA and CDR2 FQGTGA. The CDR3 region is CASSQGPGFEQYF. Here the CDR3 DNA reads TGTGCCAGCAGCCAGGGACCGGGTTTTGAGCAGTACTTC. The complete variable domain, with remaining parts taken from reference TRBV7-3 and TRBJ2-7, reads GAGVSQTPSNKVTEKGKYVELRCDPISGHTALYWYRQSLGQGPEFLIYFQGTGAADDSGLPNDRFFAVRPEGSVSTLKIQRTERGDSAVYLCASSQGPGFEQYFGPGTRLTVT.

This clonotype was counted only a few times. The chain employs TRBV10-1 and TRBJ2-7, with TRBD1 matching 7 bases. This CDR3 is 14 amino acids long. Germline loops: CDR1 WNHNN, CDR2 SYGVQD (reference sequence). V was pared by 8 bases and J by 3 bases, with 10 bases of the junction left unmatched. In nucleotides, the CDR3 is TGCGCCAGCTATCGGGGACAGATGAACTACGAGCAGTACTTC. Translation gives CASYRGQMNYEQYF.

CDR3 sequence (DNA): TGCGCCAGCAGCCTAGTTCAGCGGGAGGAAGTGCAGTTCTTC. Residues: CASSLVQREEVQFF. This chain connects TRBV4-1 to TRBJ2-1; 9 bases agree with TRBD2. The CDR3 contains 14 residues. Trimming took 4 bases from V and 12 from J; bases not matched to a gene: 10. Germline lookup yields CDR1 MGHRA and CDR2 YSYEKL.

Here the CDR3 DNA reads TGTGCCAGCAGCTGGACGACTAGCGGGGGAGGAGAGACCCAGTACTTC. Amino acid sequence: CASSWTTSGGGETQYF. The chain recombines TRBV13 with TRBJ2-5, with 12 bases matching TRBD2. The CDR3 is made up of 16 amino acids. CDR1 and CDR2 (germline): PRHDT, FYEKMQ (reference sequence). After removal of 4 bases from V and 4 bases from J, the junction contained 7 bases not matched to a gene.

CDR3 in amino acids: CASSSVTSGSSYNEQFF. CDR3 DNA: TGTGCCAGCAGCTCGGTGACTAGCGGGAGCTCCTACAATGAGCAGTTCTTC. The chain carries TRBV13 and TRBJ2-1, with 12 bases lining up with TRBD2. Germline V CDR1 and CDR2: PRHDT, FYEKMQ (reference sequence). Trimming cost V 4 bases and J 0 bases; bases outside gene matches: 4. This CDR3 comprises 17 residues.